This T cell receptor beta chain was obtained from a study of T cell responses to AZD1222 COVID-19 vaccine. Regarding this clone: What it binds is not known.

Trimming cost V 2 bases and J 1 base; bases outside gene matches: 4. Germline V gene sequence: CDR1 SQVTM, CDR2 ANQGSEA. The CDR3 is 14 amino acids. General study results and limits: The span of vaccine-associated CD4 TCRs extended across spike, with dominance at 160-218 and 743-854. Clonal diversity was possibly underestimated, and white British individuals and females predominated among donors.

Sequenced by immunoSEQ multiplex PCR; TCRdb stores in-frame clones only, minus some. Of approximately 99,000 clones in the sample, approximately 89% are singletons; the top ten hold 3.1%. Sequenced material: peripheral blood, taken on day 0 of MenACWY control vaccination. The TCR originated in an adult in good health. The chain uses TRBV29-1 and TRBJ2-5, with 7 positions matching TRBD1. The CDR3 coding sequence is TGCAGCGTTGAAAAGAGGGGGCTCCAAGAGACCCAGTACTTC. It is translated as CSVEKRGLQETQYF.